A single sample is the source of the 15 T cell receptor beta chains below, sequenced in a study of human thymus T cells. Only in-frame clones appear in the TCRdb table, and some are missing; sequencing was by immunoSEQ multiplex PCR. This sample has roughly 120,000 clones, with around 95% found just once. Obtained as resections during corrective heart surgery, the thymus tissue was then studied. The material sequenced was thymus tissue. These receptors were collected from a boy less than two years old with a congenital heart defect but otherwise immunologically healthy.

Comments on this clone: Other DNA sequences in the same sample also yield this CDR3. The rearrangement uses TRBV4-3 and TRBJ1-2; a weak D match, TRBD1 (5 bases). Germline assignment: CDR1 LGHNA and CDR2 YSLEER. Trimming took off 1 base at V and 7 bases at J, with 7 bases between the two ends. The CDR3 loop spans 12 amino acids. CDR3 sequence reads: CASSQGGGGYTF. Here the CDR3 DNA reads TGCGCCAGCAGCCAAGGGGGGGGTGGCTACACCTTC.

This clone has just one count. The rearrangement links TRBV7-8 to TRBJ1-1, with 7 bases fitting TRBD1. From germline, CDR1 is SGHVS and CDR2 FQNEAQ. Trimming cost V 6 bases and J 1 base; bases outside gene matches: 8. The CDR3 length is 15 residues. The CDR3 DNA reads TGTGCCAGCAGTCCTGACAGGGATTCGAACACTGAAGCTTTCTTT. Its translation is CASSPDRDSNTEAFF.

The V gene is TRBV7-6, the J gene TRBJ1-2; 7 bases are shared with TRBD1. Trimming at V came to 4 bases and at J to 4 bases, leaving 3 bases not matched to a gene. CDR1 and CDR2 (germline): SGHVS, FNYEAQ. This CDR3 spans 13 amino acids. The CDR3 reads CASSSTGAYGYTF. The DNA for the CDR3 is TGTGCCAGCAGCTCCACAGGGGCCTATGGCTACACCTTC.

The CDR3 DNA follows: TGTGCCATCAGTGAGAGACAGGGCACCTACAATGAGCAGTTCTTC. It encodes CAISERQGTYNEQFF. The rearrangement joins TRBV10-3 to TRBJ2-1; the match to TRBD1 covers 7 bases. Trimming cost V 2 bases and J 2 bases; bases outside gene matches: 3. Germline assignment: CDR1 ENHRY and CDR2 SYGVKD. CDR3 size: 15 residues.

CDR3 region: CASSLAGLAGVSYNEQFF. The CDR3, as DNA: TGTGCCAGCAGCTTGGCGGGACTAGCGGGGGTTTCCTACAATGAGCAGTTCTTC. The V call is TRBV5-5, the J call TRBJ2-1; TRBD2 matches 14 bases. Germline V lookup: CDR1 SGHKS, CDR2 YYEKEE (reference sequence). The junction had 3 bases not matched to a gene; V was cut back by 0 bases and J by 1 base. The CDR3 runs to 18 residues.

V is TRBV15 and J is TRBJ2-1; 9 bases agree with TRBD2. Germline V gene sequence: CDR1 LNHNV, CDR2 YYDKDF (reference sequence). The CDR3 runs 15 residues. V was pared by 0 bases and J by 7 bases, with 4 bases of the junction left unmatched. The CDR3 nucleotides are TGTGCCACCAGCAGAGATATGGGACTAGCAAATGAGCAGTTCTTC. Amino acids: CATSRDMGLANEQFF.

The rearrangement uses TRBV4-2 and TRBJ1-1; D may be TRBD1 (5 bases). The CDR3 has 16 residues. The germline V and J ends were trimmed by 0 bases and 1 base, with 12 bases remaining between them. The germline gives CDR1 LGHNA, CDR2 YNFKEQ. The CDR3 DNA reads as TGTGCCAGCAGCCAAGATGCGAGTAGGGGGAACACTGAAGCTTTCTTT. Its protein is CASSQDASRGNTEAFF.

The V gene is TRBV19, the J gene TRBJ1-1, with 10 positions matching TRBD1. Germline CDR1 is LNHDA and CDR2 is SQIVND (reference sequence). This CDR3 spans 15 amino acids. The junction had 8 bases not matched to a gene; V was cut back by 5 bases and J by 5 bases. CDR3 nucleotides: TGTGCCAGTAGTGGGACAGGGGAGCGGGCTACTGAAGCTTTCTTT. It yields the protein CASSGTGERATEAFF.

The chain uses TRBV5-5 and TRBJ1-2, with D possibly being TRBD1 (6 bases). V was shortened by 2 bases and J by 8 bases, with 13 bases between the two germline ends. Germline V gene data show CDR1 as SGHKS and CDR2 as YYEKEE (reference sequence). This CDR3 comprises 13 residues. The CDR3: CASSFHRDDGYTF. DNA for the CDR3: TGTGCCAGCAGCTTCCACAGGGACGACGGCTACACCTTC.

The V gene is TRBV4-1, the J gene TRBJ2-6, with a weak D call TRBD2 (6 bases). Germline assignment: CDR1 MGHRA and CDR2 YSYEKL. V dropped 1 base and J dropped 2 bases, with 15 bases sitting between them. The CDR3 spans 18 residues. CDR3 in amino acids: CASSQGERARAGANVLTF. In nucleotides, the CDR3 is TGCGCCAGCAGCCAAGGGGAGCGGGCCAGGGCTGGGGCCAACGTCCTGACTTTC.

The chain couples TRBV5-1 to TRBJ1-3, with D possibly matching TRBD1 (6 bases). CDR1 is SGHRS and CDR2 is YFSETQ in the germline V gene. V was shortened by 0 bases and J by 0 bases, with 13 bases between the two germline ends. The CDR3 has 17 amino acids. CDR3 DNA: TGCGCCAGCAGCTTGGGACAGGTCCCGAACTCTGGAAACACCATATATTTT. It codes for CASSLGQVPNSGNTIYF. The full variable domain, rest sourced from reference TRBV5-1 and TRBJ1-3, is KAGVTQTPRYLIKTRGQQVTLSCSPISGHRSVSWYQQTPGQGLQFLFEYFSETQRNKGNFPGRFSGRQFSNSRSEMNVSTLELGDSALYLCASSLGQVPNSGNTIYFGEGSWLTVV.

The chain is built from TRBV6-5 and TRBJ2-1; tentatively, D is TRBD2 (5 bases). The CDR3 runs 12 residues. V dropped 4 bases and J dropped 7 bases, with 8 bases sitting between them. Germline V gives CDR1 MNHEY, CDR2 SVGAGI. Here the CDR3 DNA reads TGTGCCAGCAGTTTCTCGGGGAATGAGCAGTTCTTC. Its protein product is CASSFSGNEQFF.

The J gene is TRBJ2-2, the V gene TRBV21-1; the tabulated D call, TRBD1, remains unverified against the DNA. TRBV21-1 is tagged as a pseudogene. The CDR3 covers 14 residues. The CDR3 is CASSRTGGGGELFF. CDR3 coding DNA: TGTGCCAGCAGCAGGACAGGGGGTGGCGGGGAGCTGTTTTTT.

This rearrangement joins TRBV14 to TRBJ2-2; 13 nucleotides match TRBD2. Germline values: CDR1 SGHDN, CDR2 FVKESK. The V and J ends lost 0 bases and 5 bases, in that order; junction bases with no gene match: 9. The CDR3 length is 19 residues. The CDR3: CASSQEGLAGDLGTGELFF. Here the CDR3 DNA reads TGTGCCAGCAGCCAAGAAGGACTAGCGGGGGACTTGGGGACCGGGGAGCTGTTTTTT.

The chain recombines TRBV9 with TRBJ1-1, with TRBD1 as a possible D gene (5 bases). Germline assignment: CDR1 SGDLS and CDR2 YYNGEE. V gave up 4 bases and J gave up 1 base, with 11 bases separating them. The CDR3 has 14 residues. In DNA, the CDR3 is TGTGCCAGCAGCCTCGGGGGAAGGAACACTGAAGCTTTCTTT. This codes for CASSLGGRNTEAFF. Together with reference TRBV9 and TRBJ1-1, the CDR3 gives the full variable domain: DSGVTQTPKHLITATGQRVTLRCSPRSGDLSVYWYQQSLDQGLQFLIQYYNGEERAKGNILERFSAQQFPDLHSELNLSSLELGDSALYFCASSLGGRNTEAFFGQGTRLTVV.